These 30 T cell receptor beta chains came from one sample sequenced in a study of vaccination effects on CD4 cells after COVID-19. Antigens for these TCRs are unknown. Sequencing was performed with immunoSEQ multiplex PCR; in TCRdb, only in-frame clones are kept and a portion is missing. The sample lists around 50,000 clones, about 76% occurring once. Scientists isolated CD4+ T cells after an approximately 10-day culture period ended. Between March and December 2020, the person had a SARS-CoV-2 infection that PCR confirmed. It was two doses of either the BNT162b2 or mRNA-1273 vaccine that participants received. The sample here was CD4+ T cells from PBMCs cultured without peptide, taken after COVID-19 vaccination. All receptors come from a human donor who had a prior SARS-CoV-2 infection.

In DNA, the CDR3 is TGTGCCACCAGTGATTTGCGAATCGGGAGGGCTGGTGCAGATACGCAGTATTTT. Translated: CATSDLRIGRAGADTQYF. The chain has TRBV24-1 and TRBJ2-3; 8 positions agree with TRBD2. This CDR3 contains 18 residues. Trimming cost V 0 bases and J 4 bases; bases outside gene matches: 11. CDR1 is KGHDR, CDR2 SFDVKD, per germline.

This clone was counted once. The V call is TRBV9, the J call TRBJ2-5, with 11 bases identical to TRBD2. With 4 bases clipped from V and 5 bases from J, the junction kept 10 bases outside the gene matches. The CDR3 covers 16 residues. Germline V gene lookup returns CDR1 SGDLS and CDR2 YYNGEE. The CDR3 reads CASSPQGLAAVETQYF. The CDR3 nucleotides are TGTGCCAGCAGCCCCCAGGGACTAGCGGCGGTGGAGACCCAGTACTTC.

This chain connects TRBV10-3 to TRBJ1-2; weak D call: TRBD1 (5 bases). Germline V CDR1 and CDR2: ENHRY, SYGVKD. V lost 0 bases and J 8 bases, leaving 10 bases between the germline ends. This CDR3 spans 13 amino acids. CDR3 DNA: TGTGCCATCAGTGAGTCGGTAGGGGACGGCTACACCTTC. It translates to CAISESVGDGYTF.

The gene calls are TRBV3-1 (or the pseudogene TRBV3-2) and TRBJ2-1, with D maybe TRBD2 (7 bases). V was clipped by 2 bases and J by 4 bases, with 15 bases between them. Germline V gene data show CDR1 as LGHDT and CDR2 as YNNKEL (reference sequence). This CDR3 has 16 residues. The chain's CDR3 is CASSQLGGGLYNEQFF. The CDR3 region has the DNA TGTGCCAGCAGCCAACTAGGGGGGGGGCTATACAATGAGCAGTTCTTC.

This clone occurred a few times. The rearrangement links TRBV18 to TRBJ1-2, with D unresolved. Trimming stripped 3 bases from V and 12 bases from J, with 23 bases between. CDR1 is KGHSH, CDR2 LQKENI, per germline. CDR3 length equals 15 residues. The CDR3 reads CASSPPDITSYYHTF. The CDR3 DNA reads TGTGCCAGCTCACCTCCAGACATTACCTCCTATTACCACACCTTC.

This clone was seen more than once but under ten times. The gene calls are TRBV6-5 and TRBJ1-1, with D perhaps matching TRBD1 (5 bases). Trimming cost V 7 bases and J 3 bases, with 9 bases left between them. This CDR3 has 12 amino acids. Germline V gene lookup returns CDR1 MNHEY and CDR2 SVGAGI. DNA for the CDR3: TGTGCCAGCACAGGGTTCGACACTGAAGCTTTCTTT. This sequence encodes CASTGFDTEAFF.

The V and J genes are TRBV3-1 (or the pseudogene TRBV3-2) and TRBJ2-2; 7 bases agree with TRBD2. With 4 bases clipped from V and 3 bases from J, the junction kept 5 bases outside the gene matches. Per germline, CDR1 LGHDT and CDR2 YNNKEL (reference sequence). The CDR3 consists of 15 residues. The CDR3 region has the DNA TGTGCCAGCAGCCGAGGGACTACGTACACCGGGGAGCTGTTTTTT. Translated: CASSRGTTYTGELFF.

This chain connects TRBV30 to TRBJ2-3, with TRBD1 matching 8 bases. Trimming cost V 2 bases and J 3 bases; bases outside gene matches: 13. Per the germline V gene, CDR1 is GTSNPN and CDR2 is SVGIG (reference sequence). The CDR3 loop spans 17 amino acids. The CDR3 DNA reads as TGTGCCTGGAGTTCTTGGGGGCAGGGGGCTTGGACAGATACGCAGTATTTT. Its translation: CAWSSWGQGAWTDTQYF.

This clone appeared a few times. The V and J genes are TRBV6-2 or TRBV6-3 and TRBJ2-7; D may be TRBD1 (6 bases). This CDR3 contains 14 residues. Germline V gene data show CDR1 as MNHEY and CDR2 as SVGEGT. Trimming took 4 bases from V and 0 from J, leaving 10 bases between them. The CDR3 loop reads CASSLGTSSYEQYF. The CDR3 DNA reads as TGTGCCAGCAGTTTAGGGACATCCTCCTACGAGCAGTACTTC.

This sequence joins TRBV18 and TRBJ2-7; the D gene is possibly TRBD1 (6 bases). V was trimmed by 4 bases and J by 4 bases, leaving 14 bases between them. Germline CDR1 is KGHSH and CDR2 is LQKENI. This CDR3 spans 14 amino acids. CDR3 nucleotides: TGTGCCAGCTCACGCAGGACAGCTAAATACGAGCAGTACTTC. This translates into CASSRRTAKYEQYF.

The chain links TRBV5-4 to TRBJ2-5, with no clear D. Deletions cut 4 bases from V and 3 bases from J, with 13 bases between. The germline gives CDR1 SGHNT, CDR2 YYREEE (reference sequence). The CDR3 extends over 14 amino acids. The CDR3 sequence is CASSRSRGEETQYF. The CDR3 DNA reads TGTGCCAGCAGCCGTAGTCGAGGAGAAGAGACCCAGTACTTC.

The rearrangement uses TRBV6-5 and TRBJ1-2; D possibly corresponds to TRBD1 (6 bases). The V end lost 5 bases, the J end lost 0 bases, and 13 bases lay between the germline ends. CDR1 and CDR2 (germline): MNHEY, SVGAGI. The CDR3 extends over 15 amino acids. The CDR3 protein is CASSQTGFTNYGYTF. CDR3 nucleotide sequence: TGTGCCAGCAGTCAAACAGGGTTCACTAACTATGGCTACACCTTC.

V usage is TRBV11-3 and J usage is TRBJ2-1; 9 positions match TRBD2. The CDR3 runs to 17 residues. Germline assignment: CDR1 SGHNT and CDR2 YENEEA. With 3 bases clipped from V and 9 bases from J, the junction kept 15 bases outside the gene matches. CDR3 in amino acids: CASSFHLGGASGVEQFF. In nucleotides, the CDR3 is TGTGCCAGCAGCTTTCACCTCGGGGGGGCTAGCGGGGTTGAGCAGTTCTTC.

This chain links TRBV30 with TRBJ2-3; 12 positions match TRBD2. Germline V CDR1 and CDR2: GTSNPN, SVGIG (reference sequence). The J segment lost 3 bases and the V segment lost 7 bases, leaving 5 bases of the junction unmatched. The CDR3 loop spans 14 amino acids. This CDR3 is CASSTSGGTDTQYF. The CDR3 bases are TGTGCCTCTTCGACTAGCGGGGGTACAGATACGCAGTATTTT.

This clone has just a few counts. The genes are TRBV27 and TRBJ1-1; tentatively, D is TRBD1 (5 bases). The germline V gene encodes CDR1 MNHEY and CDR2 SMNVEV (reference sequence). This CDR3 comprises 13 residues. With 2 bases removed from V and 3 bases from J, the gap between germline ends came to 7 bases. As DNA, the CDR3 is TGTGCCAGCAGTTTAAAGGGGTACACTGAAGCTTTCTTT. This codes for CASSLKGYTEAFF.

The chain recombines TRBV11-1 with TRBJ2-7, with 10 bases fitting TRBD1. V shed 4 bases and J 2 bases; nucleotides not matched to a gene: 5. Germline lookup yields CDR1 SGHAT and CDR2 FQDESV (reference sequence). The CDR3 spans 15 residues. CDR3 amino acids: CASSYPGQGTYEQYF. The DNA of the CDR3 is TGTGCCAGCAGCTACCCGGGACAGGGGACCTACGAGCAGTACTTC.

The chain is built from TRBV2 and TRBJ2-7; no firm D call. Trimming pared 4 bases from V and 5 bases from J, leaving 12 bases between. The CDR3 length is 13 residues. Germline-derived CDR1 and CDR2 are SNHLY and FYNNEI. The CDR3 coding sequence is TGTGCCAGCAGTGTCGTCTTTACCGACGAGCAGTACTTC. Translation gives CASSVVFTDEQYF.

The chain has TRBV11-3 and TRBJ2-7, with a weak D call TRBD1 (5 bases). V was trimmed by 1 base and J by 5 bases, leaving 12 bases between them. CDR1 is SGHNT, CDR2 YENEEA, per germline. The length of the CDR3 is 14 residues. As DNA, the CDR3 is TGTGCCAGCAGCTTAGTAGGGGTCATTAACGAGCAGTACTTC. Residues: CASSLVGVINEQYF.

The chain recombines TRBV6-5 with TRBJ1-2; 8 bases are a match to TRBD1. The germline gives CDR1 MNHEY, CDR2 SVGAGI. V lost 6 bases and J lost 2; bases outside the gene matches: 5. This CDR3 is built from 14 residues. The CDR3 region is CASRAGGANYGYTF. As DNA, the CDR3 is TGTGCCAGCAGGGCAGGGGGCGCGAACTATGGCTACACCTTC.

The chain joins TRBV7-9 to TRBJ1-6; a weak D match, TRBD1 (5 bases). Germline CDR1 reads SEHNR; CDR2 reads FQNEAQ (reference sequence). The germline V and J ends were trimmed by 5 bases and 10 bases, with 24 bases remaining between them. There are 17 residues in the CDR3. The CDR3 here is CASSTPYSLGEGSPLHF. CDR3 bases: TGTGCCAGCAGCACACCCTACTCTCTGGGGGAAGGCTCACCCCTCCACTTT.

The chain joins TRBV5-1 to TRBJ2-2; D may be TRBD1 or TRBD2 (5 bases each). The length of the CDR3 is 17 residues. The V gene's germline CDR1 is SGHRS and CDR2 YFSETQ. The ends were cut back, 6 bases at V and 4 bases at J, with 22 bases in the middle. CDR3 amino acids: CASTSSGTKGPTGELFF. CDR3 DNA: TGCGCCAGCACTTCTTCCGGGACCAAGGGGCCCACCGGGGAGCTGTTTTTT.

J is TRBJ2-7 and V is TRBV7-2, with 7 bases lining up with TRBD2. The V and J ends lost 1 base and 0 bases, in that order; junction bases with no gene match: 6. The CDR3 contains 16 residues. Germline values: CDR1 SGHTA, CDR2 FQGNSA. This CDR3 reads CASSLGPAGPSYEQYF. The CDR3 DNA sequence: TGTGCCAGCAGCTTAGGTCCAGCGGGACCCTCCTACGAGCAGTACTTC.

The chain links TRBV21-1 to TRBJ1-2; the D call TRBD1 from the table was never checked on the DNA. TRBV21-1 constitutes a pseudogene. The CDR3 extends over 15 amino acids. This CDR3 reads CASSNTGVQNYGYTF. The CDR3 coding sequence is TGTGCCAGCAGTAACACAGGGGTACAAAACTATGGCTACACCTTC.

This chain uses TRBV5-1 with TRBJ2-3; 9 bases match TRBD1. Germline-derived CDR1 and CDR2 are SGHRS and YFSETQ. The CDR3 covers 14 residues. V lost 3 bases, J lost 5 bases, and 4 bases stayed unmatched. The CDR3 region is CASSWTGVEDTQYF. CDR3 sequence (DNA): TGCGCCAGCAGCTGGACAGGGGTGGAAGATACGCAGTATTTT.

The chain joins TRBV3-1 (or the pseudogene TRBV3-2) to TRBJ2-1; D perhaps matches TRBD2 (6 bases). The CDR3 contains 15 residues. Germline V gene sequence: CDR1 LGHDT, CDR2 YNNKEL (reference sequence). Deletions cut 9 bases from V and 4 bases from J, with 19 bases between. This CDR3 reads CASGKLSGEYNEQFF. The CDR3 DNA sequence: TGTGCCAGTGGGAAACTTAGCGGAGAGTACAATGAGCAGTTCTTC.

The chain has TRBV19 and TRBJ1-2; a possible D gene is TRBD1 (5 bases). This CDR3 comprises 14 residues. CDR1 is LNHDA, CDR2 SQIVND, per germline (reference sequence). V gave up 3 bases and J gave up 7 bases, with 15 bases separating them. CDR3 region: CASSIRRGGAGYTF. The CDR3 coding sequence is TGTGCCAGTAGTATTAGGAGGGGTGGGGCTGGCTACACCTTC.

This chain connects TRBV6-1 to TRBJ2-2, with TRBD1 matching 9 bases. V lost 4 bases to trimming and J lost 5 bases; unmatched junction nucleotides: 8. The CDR3 consists of 16 residues. CDR1 is MNHNS, CDR2 SASEGT, per germline. CDR3 sequence (DNA): TGTGCCAGCAGTGGTAGGGACAGGGAAGCAACCGGGGAGCTGTTTTTT. Protein: CASSGRDREATGELFF.

The chain recombines TRBV6-5 with TRBJ2-7, with 7 bases that match TRBD1. The germline CDR1 and CDR2 sequences are MNHEY and SVGAGI. The junction had 7 bases not matched to a gene; V was cut back by 5 bases and J by 0 bases. There are 15 residues in the CDR3. The CDR3 loop reads CASSPRTGISYEQYF. The CDR3 bases are TGTGCCAGCAGTCCCCGGACAGGAATCTCCTACGAGCAGTACTTC.

The chain links TRBV7-7 to TRBJ1-5; D not certain. CDR1 and CDR2 from the germline V gene are SSHAT and FNYEAQ (reference sequence). This CDR3 is 13 amino acids long. The CDR3 DNA reads as TGTGCTAGCCGCCGGGTTGGCAATCAGCCCCAGCATTTT. Protein: CASRRVGNQPQHF.

The chain couples TRBV5-6 to TRBJ2-3; 15 nucleotides agree with TRBD2. CDR1 is SGHDT, CDR2 YYEEEE, per germline. The CDR3 is made up of 18 amino acids. V lost 2 bases, J lost 4 bases, and 8 bases stayed unmatched. The CDR3, as DNA: TGTGCCAGCAGCTTTGGGACTAGCGGGAGGCGTAGGTCAGATACGCAGTATTTT. This codes for CASSFGTSGRRRSDTQYF.